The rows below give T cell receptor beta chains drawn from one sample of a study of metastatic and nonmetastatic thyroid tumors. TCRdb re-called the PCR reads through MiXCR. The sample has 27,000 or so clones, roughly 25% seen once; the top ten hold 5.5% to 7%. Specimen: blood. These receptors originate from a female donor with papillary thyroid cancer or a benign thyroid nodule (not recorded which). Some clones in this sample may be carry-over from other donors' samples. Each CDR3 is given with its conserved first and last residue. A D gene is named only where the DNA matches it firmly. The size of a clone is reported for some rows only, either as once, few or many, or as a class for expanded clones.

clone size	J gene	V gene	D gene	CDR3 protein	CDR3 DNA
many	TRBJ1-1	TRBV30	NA	CAWRMGRTTEAFF	TGTGCCTGGAGAATGGGGCGTACCACTGAAGCTTTCTTT
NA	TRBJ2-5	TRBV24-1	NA	CATSEGSGAQETQYF	TGTGCCACTAGTGAGGGTTCAGGTGCACAAGAGACCCAGTACTTC
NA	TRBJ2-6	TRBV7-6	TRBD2	CASSLLIAGRDSGSNVLTF	TGTGCCAGCAGCCTACTAATTGCCGGGAGGGACTCCGGGTCCAACGTCCTGACTTTC
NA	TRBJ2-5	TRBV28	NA	CASRPAVIKETQYF	TGTGCCAGCAGGCCGGCGGTCATCAAAGAGACCCAGTACTTC
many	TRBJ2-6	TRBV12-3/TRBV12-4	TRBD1	CASSSRTGGMGLAGANVLTF	TGTGCCAGCAGTTCTAGGACAGGGGGCATGGGTCTTGCTGGGGCCAACGTCCTGACTTTC
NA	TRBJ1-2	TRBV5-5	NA	CASSSQGLQLYGYTF	TGTGCCAGCAGTAGTCAGGGTTTACAACTCTATGGCTACACCTTC
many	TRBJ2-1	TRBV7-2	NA	CASSFSANNEQFF	TGTGCCAGCAGCTTTTCAGCCAACAATGAGCAGTTCTTC
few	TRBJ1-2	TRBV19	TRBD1	CASSIPGQVVVYTF	TGTGCCAGTAGTATACCGGGACAGGTGGTCGTTTACACCTTC
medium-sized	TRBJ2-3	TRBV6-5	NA	CASSYSSGMGTDTQYF	TGTGCCAGCAGTTACTCATCGGGGATGGGCACAGATACGCAGTATTTT
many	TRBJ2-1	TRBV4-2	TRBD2	CASSPRLAGVQSSYNEQFF	TGTGCCAGCAGCCCGAGACTAGCGGGAGTCCAGAGCTCCTACAATGAGCAGTTCTTC
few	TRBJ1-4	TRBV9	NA	CASSVATGSNEKLFF	TGTGCCAGCAGCGTTGCCACAGGATCGAATGAAAAACTGTTTTTT
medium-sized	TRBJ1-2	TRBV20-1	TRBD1	CSASHRGSNYGYTF	TGCAGTGCTAGCCACAGGGGAAGTAACTATGGCTACACCTTC
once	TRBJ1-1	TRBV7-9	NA	CASSLADGGDTEAFF	TGTGCCAGCAGCTTAGCAGATGGGGGGGACACTGAAGCTTTCTTT
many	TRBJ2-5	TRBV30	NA	CAWSRTVQETQYF	TGTGCCTGGAGCAGGACGGTCCAAGAGACCCAGTACTTC
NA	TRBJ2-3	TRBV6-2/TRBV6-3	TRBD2	CASSYSRGGTDTQYF	TGTGCCAGCAGTTACTCGCGGGGGGGCACAGATACGCAGTATTTT
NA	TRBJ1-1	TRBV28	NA	CASSSRKVEDFF	TGTGCCAGCAGTTCACGGAAAGTTGAAGATTTCTTT
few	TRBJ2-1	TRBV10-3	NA	CAITPDVGDEQFF	TGTGCCATCACCCCAGACGTGGGGGATGAGCAGTTCTTC
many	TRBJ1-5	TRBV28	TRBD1	CASSPASQGNGQPQHF	TGTGCCAGCAGTCCAGCATCACAGGGGAACGGGCAGCCCCAGCATTTT
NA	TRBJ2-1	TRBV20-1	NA	CSATGHSGVSDNEQFF	TGCAGTGCTACTGGACATTCAGGGGTGTCCGACAATGAGCAGTTCTTC
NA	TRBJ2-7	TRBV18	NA	CASSRDKDAEQYF	TGTGCCAGCTCACGGGACAAGGACGCCGAGCAGTACTTC
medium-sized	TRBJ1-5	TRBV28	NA	CASSSHSTQRGQPQHF	TGTGCCAGCAGTTCCCATAGTACACAGCGGGGTCAGCCCCAGCATTTT
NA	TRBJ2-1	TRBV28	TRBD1	CASSLPSETGGSYNEQFF	TGTGCCAGCAGTTTACCAAGCGAGACAGGGGGCTCCTACAATGAGCAGTTCTTC
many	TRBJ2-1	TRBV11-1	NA	CASSLSLEGPYNEQFF	TGTGCCAGCAGCTTATCACTGGAAGGACCCTACAATGAGCAGTTCTTC
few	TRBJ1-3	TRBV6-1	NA	CASRPELNTIYF	TGTGCCAGCAGACCCGAACTAAACACCATATATTTT
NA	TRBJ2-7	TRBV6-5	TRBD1	CASSYNRGHEQYF	TGTGCCAGCAGTTACAACAGGGGGCACGAGCAGTACTTC
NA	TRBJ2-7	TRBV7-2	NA	CASSSGGHGYEQYF	TGTGCCAGCAGCTCGGGGGGCCATGGCTACGAGCAGTACTTC
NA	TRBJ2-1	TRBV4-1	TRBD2	CASRLGLAGDNEQFF	TGCGCCAGCAGGCTAGGACTAGCGGGGGACAATGAGCAGTTCTTC
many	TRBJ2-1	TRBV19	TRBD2	CASSIVLAGGASSYNEQFF	TGTGCCAGTAGTATTGTCCTAGCGGGAGGTGCGAGCTCCTACAATGAGCAGTTCTTC
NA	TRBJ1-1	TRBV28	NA	CATGPGRLNTEAFF	TGTGCCACTGGCCCGGGGAGACTCAACACTGAAGCTTTCTTT
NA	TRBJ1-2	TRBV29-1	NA	CSVGQSNYGYTF	TGCAGCGTTGGACAGTCGAACTATGGCTACACCTTC
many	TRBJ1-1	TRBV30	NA	CAWSDNTEAFF	TGTGCCTGGAGTGATAACACTGAAGCTTTCTTT
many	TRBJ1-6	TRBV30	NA	CAWSVDVNSPLHF	TGTGCCTGGAGTGTAGACGTTAATTCACCCCTCCACTTT
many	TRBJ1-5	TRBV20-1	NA	CSASRLADSPHQPQHF	TGCAGTGCTAGCCGGCTCGCTGACAGCCCTCATCAGCCCCAGCATTTT
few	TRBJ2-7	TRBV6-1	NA	CASSRQSSYEQYF	TGTGCCAGCAGCAGACAGAGCTCCTACGAGCAGTACTTC
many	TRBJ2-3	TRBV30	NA	CAWSRQGPDTQYF	TGTGCCTGGAGTAGGCAGGGCCCAGATACGCAGTATTTT
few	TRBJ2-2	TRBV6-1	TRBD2	CASIGGSGDTGELFF	TGTGCCAGCATCGGGGGGAGCGGAGATACCGGGGAGCTGTTTTTT
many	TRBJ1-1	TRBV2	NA	CASTGWNTEAFF	TGTGCCAGCACAGGGTGGAACACTGAAGCTTTCTTT
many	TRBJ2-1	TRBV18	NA	CASSPLQGYNEQFF	TGTGCCAGCTCACCGCTCCAGGGTTACAATGAGCAGTTCTTC
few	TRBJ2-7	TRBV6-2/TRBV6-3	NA	CASSYNSYEQYF	TGTGCCAGCAGTTACAACTCCTACGAGCAGTACTTC